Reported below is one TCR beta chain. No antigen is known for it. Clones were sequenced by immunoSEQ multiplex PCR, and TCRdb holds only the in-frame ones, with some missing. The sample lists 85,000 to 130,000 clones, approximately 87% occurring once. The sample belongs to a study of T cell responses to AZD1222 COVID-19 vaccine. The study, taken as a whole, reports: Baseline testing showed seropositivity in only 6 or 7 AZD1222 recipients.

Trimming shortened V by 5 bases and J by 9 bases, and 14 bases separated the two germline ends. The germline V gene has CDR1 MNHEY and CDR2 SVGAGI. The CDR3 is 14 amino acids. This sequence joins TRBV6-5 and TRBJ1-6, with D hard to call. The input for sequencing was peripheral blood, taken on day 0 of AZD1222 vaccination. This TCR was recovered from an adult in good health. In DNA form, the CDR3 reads TGTGCCAGCAGTCGCACAGCAACGAGTTCACCCCTCCACTTT. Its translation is CASSRTATSSPLHF.